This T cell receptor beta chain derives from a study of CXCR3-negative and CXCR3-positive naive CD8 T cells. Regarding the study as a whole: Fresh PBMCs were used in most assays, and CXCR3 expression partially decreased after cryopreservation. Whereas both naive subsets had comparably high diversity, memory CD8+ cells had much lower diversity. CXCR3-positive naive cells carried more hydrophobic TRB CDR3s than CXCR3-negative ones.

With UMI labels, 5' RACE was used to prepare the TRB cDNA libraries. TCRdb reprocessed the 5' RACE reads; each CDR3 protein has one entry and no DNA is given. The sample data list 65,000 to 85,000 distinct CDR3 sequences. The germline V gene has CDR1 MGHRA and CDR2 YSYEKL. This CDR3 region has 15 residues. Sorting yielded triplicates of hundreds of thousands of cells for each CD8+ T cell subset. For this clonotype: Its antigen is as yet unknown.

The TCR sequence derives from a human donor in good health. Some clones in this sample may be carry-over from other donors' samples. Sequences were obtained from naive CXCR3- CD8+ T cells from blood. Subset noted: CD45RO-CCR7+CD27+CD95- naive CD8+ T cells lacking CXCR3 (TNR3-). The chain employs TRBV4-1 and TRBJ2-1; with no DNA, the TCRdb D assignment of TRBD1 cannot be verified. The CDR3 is CASSQGGGGFNEQFF.